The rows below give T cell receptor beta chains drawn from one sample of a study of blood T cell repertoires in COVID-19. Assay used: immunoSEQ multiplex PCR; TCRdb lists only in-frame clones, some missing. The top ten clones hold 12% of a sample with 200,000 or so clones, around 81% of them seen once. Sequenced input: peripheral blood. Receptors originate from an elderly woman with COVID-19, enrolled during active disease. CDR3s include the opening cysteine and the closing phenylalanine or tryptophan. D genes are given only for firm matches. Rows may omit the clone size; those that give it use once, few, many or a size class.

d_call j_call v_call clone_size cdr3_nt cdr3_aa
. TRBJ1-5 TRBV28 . TGTGCCAGCAGAAGTGACAGGTTGACACCCCAGCATTTT CASRSDRLTPQHF
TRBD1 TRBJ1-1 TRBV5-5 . TGTGCCAGCAGCCCAAGGGGGCTGGGGACTGAAGCTTTCTTT CASSPRGLGTEAFF
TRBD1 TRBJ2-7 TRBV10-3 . TGTGCCATCAGTCCTGGGGACAGGGAAGAGCAGTACTTC CAISPGDREEQYF
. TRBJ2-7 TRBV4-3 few TGCGCCAGCAGCCAAGACTTCGGCCCCGGGAATCACTACGAGCAGTACTTC CASSQDFGPGNHYEQYF
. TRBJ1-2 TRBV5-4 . TGTGCCAGCAGCCCCCAGGGACACGGGGTTTCGGGCTACACCTTC CASSPQGHGVSGYTF
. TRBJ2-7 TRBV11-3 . TGTGCCAGCAGCTTCGTATCTGGAGCCTACGAGCAGTACTTC CASSFVSGAYEQYF
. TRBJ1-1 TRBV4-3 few TGCGCCAGCAGCGCAGAAGTCGCGGTGAACACTGAAGCTTTCTTT CASSAEVAVNTEAFF
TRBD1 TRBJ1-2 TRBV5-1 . TGCGCCAGCAGCCCGGGGACAGGGGGATTTGGCTACACCTTC CASSPGTGGFGYTF
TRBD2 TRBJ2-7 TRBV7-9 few TGTGCCAGCAGCTTAGTCGTCACTAGCGGAAGACCGTACGAGCAGTACTTC CASSLVVTSGRPYEQYF
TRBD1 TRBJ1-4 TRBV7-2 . TGTGCCAGCAGCTTAGCGGACAGGGGAAAACTGTTTTTT CASSLADRGKLFF
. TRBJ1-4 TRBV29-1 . TGCAGCGTAGCTACAGGGTCAACTAATGAAAAACTGTTTTTT CSVATGSTNEKLFF
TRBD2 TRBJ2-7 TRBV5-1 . TGCGCCAGCAGATCCGCCCACAGGGCCCGGACTAGCGGAGCCTACGAGCAGTACTTC CASRSAHRARTSGAYEQYF
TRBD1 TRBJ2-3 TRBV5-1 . TGCGCCAGCCACAGGGGGCTGGGGGGCACAGATACGCAGTATTTT CASHRGLGGTDTQYF
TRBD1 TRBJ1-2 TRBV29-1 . TGCAGCGTCCCTAAGGACAGGGCGGGAGGCTACACCTTC CSVPKDRAGGYTF
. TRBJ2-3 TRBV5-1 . TGCGCCAGCAGCTTGGGTCAGGGGGGAGATACGCAGTATTTT CASSLGQGGDTQYF
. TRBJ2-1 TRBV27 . TGTGCCAGCAGTCCATCGGACACGGCAGTGTTCTTC CASSPSDTAVFF
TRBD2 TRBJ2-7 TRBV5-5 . TGTGCCAGCAGCTTAATTCTCAGTAGCGGGAGGTTCTACGAGCAGTACTTC CASSLILSSGRFYEQYF
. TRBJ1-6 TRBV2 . TGTGCCAGCAGTGAAGGCAGGCGGGGGAGATCACCCCTCCACTTT CASSEGRRGRSPLHF
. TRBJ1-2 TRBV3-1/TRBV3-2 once TGTGCCAGCAGCAAGGGGCTGAGGCGCTACACCTTC CASSKGLRRYTF
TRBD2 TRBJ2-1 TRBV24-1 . TGTGCCACCAGTGATTTGGGGGGGGGAACCTACAATGAGCAGTTCTTC CATSDLGGGTYNEQFF
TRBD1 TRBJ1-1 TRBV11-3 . TGTGCCAGCAGCTTAGAGGGGGACAGTGAAGCTTTCTTT CASSLEGDSEAFF
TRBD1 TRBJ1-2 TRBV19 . TGTGCCAGTAGTACGACAGGGTCGTCCTATGGCTACACCTTC CASSTTGSSYGYTF
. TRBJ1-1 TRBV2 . TGTGCCAGCAGTGGGGATCGGGCGACGACTATGAACACTGAAGCTTTCTTT CASSGDRATTMNTEAFF